This T cell receptor (beta chain) came from a study of identical twins. Study-level points and caveats: For out-of-frame beta sequences, excess twin sharing was weaker. Out-of-frame alpha sequences that twins shared showed excess low generation probability.

V lost 5 bases, J lost 4 bases, and 18 bases lay in between. Germline CDR1 and CDR2: PRHDT and FYEKMQ (reference sequence). This CDR3 region has 16 residues. TCRdb passed the 5' RACE reads through MiXCR, listing each CDR3 protein once. The data show hundreds of thousands of distinct CDR3 sequences, with around 12% seen just once and around 7.2% held by the top ten. This clonotype turned up a few times. Its antigen is as yet unknown. The same data also contributed to another study, on yellow fever vaccine responses in identical twins.

The source is a woman under 30 in good health. Sequenced: CD8+ T cells sorted from blood. The V gene is TRBV13, the J gene TRBJ2-1; D is possibly TRBD1 (6 bases). CDR3 sequence reads: CASSLPGEGPYNEQFF. DNA for the CDR3: TGTGCCAGCAGCCTCCCAGGGGAAGGCCCTTACAATGAGCAGTTCTTC. Full variable domain (outside the CDR3, taken from reference TRBV13 and TRBJ2-1): AAGVIQSPRHLIKEKRETATLKCYPIPRHDTVYWYQQGPGQDPQFLISFYEKMQSDKGSIPDRFSAQQFSDYHSELNMSSLELGDSALYFCASSLPGEGPYNEQFFGPGTRLTVL.